Listed below are T cell receptor beta chains from one sample, sequenced in a study of blood T cell repertoires in COVID-19. Profiled with immunoSEQ multiplex PCR; TCRdb holds only in-frame clones, not every one. The sample consists of about 150,000 clones, approximately 80% of them appearing once. Material for sequencing was PBMCs or T cells enriched from blood (not recorded which). The receptor source for this set is an older man who had been exposed to COVID-19. Both conserved end residues are part of each CDR3. The D gene is left open where the match is weak. The size field is filled for only some rows; it gives once, few, many or a size class.

cdr3_aa	cdr3_nt	d_call	v_call	j_call	clone_size
CASSFGGNTEAFF	TGTGCCAGCAGCTTTGGAGGGAACACTGAAGCTTTCTTT	NA	TRBV7-9	TRBJ1-1	NA
CASSARITGELFF	TGTGCCAGCAGCGCGCGCATCACCGGGGAGCTGTTTTTT	NA	TRBV14	TRBJ2-2	NA
CASSEPTSGTYEQYF	TGCGCCAGCAGTGAGCCTACTAGCGGGACCTACGAGCAGTACTTC	TRBD2	TRBV10-2	TRBJ2-7	NA
CASSLDRGSSYEQYF	TGCGCCAGCAGCTTGGACAGGGGGAGCTCCTACGAGCAGTACTTC	TRBD1	TRBV5-1	TRBJ2-7	once
CATSRGRSRGTGDQPQHF	TGTGCCACCAGCAGAGGAAGAAGTAGAGGGACAGGGGATCAGCCCCAGCATTTT	TRBD1	TRBV15	TRBJ1-5	NA
CASSLEPGLGQPQHF	TGCGCCAGCAGCTTGGAACCAGGGCTGGGTCAGCCCCAGCATTTT	NA	TRBV5-1	TRBJ1-5	NA
CAISSDSLNIQYF	TGTGCCATCAGTAGCGACAGCCTAAACATTCAGTACTTC	NA	TRBV10-3	TRBJ2-4	NA
CASSSTGFSEQYF	TGTGCCAGCAGCTCGACAGGATTCAGCGAGCAGTACTTC	NA	TRBV7-2	TRBJ2-7	many
CASSLFSVGNTIYF	TGTGCCAGCAGTTTATTCTCGGTAGGAAACACCATATATTTT	NA	TRBV28	TRBJ1-3	NA
CASSKAERPYEQYF	TGCGCCAGCAGCAAAGCGGAGCGTCCCTACGAGCAGTACTTC	NA	TRBV5-1	TRBJ2-7	few
CASSPRTGEAATRNEQYF	TGTGCCAGTAGTCCCAGGACAGGGGAGGCGGCCACGAGGAACGAGCAGTACTTC	TRBD1	TRBV19	TRBJ2-7	NA
CASRGTGNPQPQHF	TGTGCCAGCAGGGGGACAGGGAATCCCCAGCCCCAGCATTTT	TRBD1	TRBV6-5	TRBJ1-5	NA
CASSLSGGTNNEQFF	TGTGCCAGCAGCCTTAGCGGGGGGACCAACAATGAGCAGTTCTTC	TRBD2	TRBV11-3	TRBJ2-1	NA
CASSQGGGGAFF	TGTGCCAGCAGCCAGGGCGGGGGTGGAGCTTTCTTT	NA	TRBV3-1/TRBV3-2	TRBJ1-1	NA
CASSYQRGLSNEQFF	TGTGCCAGCAGTTACCAGCGAGGCCTGAGCAATGAGCAGTTCTTC	NA	TRBV6-2/TRBV6-3	TRBJ2-1	NA
CASSLVGGRGNTEAFF	TGCGCCAGCAGCTTGGTGGGGGGGCGAGGGAACACTGAAGCTTTCTTT	NA	TRBV5-1	TRBJ1-1	once
CASSLKAIRNYEQYF	TGTGCCAGCAGTTTAAAAGCGATACGCAACTACGAGCAGTACTTC	NA	TRBV27	TRBJ2-7	NA
CASSYSAGTGNIQYF	TGTGCCAGCAGTTACTCGGCGGGGACGGGAAACATTCAGTACTTC	NA	TRBV6-5	TRBJ2-4	NA
CASSYGLAGQETQYF	TGTGCCAGCAGCTACGGACTAGCGGGACAAGAGACCCAGTACTTC	TRBD2	TRBV7-2	TRBJ2-5	NA
CASRFRNSGGSPLHF	TGCGCCAGCAGGTTTAGAAATTCAGGGGGATCACCCCTCCACTTT	TRBD1	TRBV5-1	TRBJ1-6	NA
CASSYLMAKPNYGYTF	TGTGCCAGCAGTTACCTTATGGCAAAACCGAACTATGGCTACACCTTC	NA	TRBV6-2/TRBV6-3	TRBJ1-2	NA
CSVERTVYGYTF	TGCAGCGTTGAACGGACAGTCTATGGCTACACCTTC	NA	TRBV29-1	TRBJ1-2	once
CASSQPGTGSYEQYF	TGTGCCAGCAGTCAACCCGGGACAGGGTCCTACGAGCAGTACTTC	TRBD1	TRBV28	TRBJ2-7	NA
CASSTAGGSDTQYF	TGTGCCAGCAGTACGGCAGGGGGGTCAGATACGCAGTATTTT	NA	TRBV25-1	TRBJ2-3	once
CASSRDTGSMEKLFF	TGCGCCAGCAGTCGGGACACAGGGTCCATGGAAAAACTGTTTTTT	NA	TRBV4-3	TRBJ1-4	NA
CASRRTGDYGYTF	TGTGCCAGTAGGAGGACAGGGGACTATGGCTACACCTTC	TRBD1	TRBV19	TRBJ1-2	NA
CASSTGYSHEQYF	TGTGCCAGCAGCACAGGGTATTCGCACGAGCAGTACTTC	NA	TRBV7-9	TRBJ2-7	once
CASSIGTTGVNSPLHF	TGTGCCAGTAGTATAGGGACGACAGGGGTGAATTCACCCCTCCACTTT	TRBD1	TRBV19	TRBJ1-6	NA
CASSYGTGLVSEEQFF	TGTGCCAGCAGTTATGGAACCGGACTAGTTTCCGAAGAGCAGTTCTTC	TRBD2	TRBV6-2/TRBV6-3	TRBJ2-1	NA
CASSFSRNQPQHF	TGTGCCAGCAGCTTTTCACGGAATCAGCCCCAGCATTTT	NA	TRBV11-2	TRBJ1-5	NA
CASSQSGHTNTEAFF	TGCGCCAGCAGCCAATCGGGACACACAAACACTGAAGCTTTCTTT	NA	TRBV4-1	TRBJ1-1	NA
CASSPLNEYEQYF	TGTGCCAGCAGCCCGCTAAACGAGTACGAGCAGTACTTC	NA	TRBV6-5	TRBJ2-7	NA
CASSYSMVRGTEAFF	TGTGCCAGCAGTTACTCGATGGTACGGGGGACTGAAGCTTTCTTT	NA	TRBV6-5	TRBJ1-1	NA
CASSYQMNTEAFF	TGTGCCAGCAGTTATCAAATGAACACTGAAGCTTTCTTT	NA	TRBV12-3/TRBV12-4	TRBJ1-1	NA
CASSSYSGLKNNEQFF	TGTGCCAGCAGCTCATACAGCGGGCTCAAAAACAATGAGCAGTTCTTC	NA	TRBV7-2	TRBJ2-1	NA
CASSPSRGHGDQPQHF	TGTGCCAGCAGCCCATCCCGTGGACACGGAGATCAGCCCCAGCATTTT	NA	TRBV7-8	TRBJ1-5	NA
CASSMDRGQPQHF	TGTGCCAGTAGTATGGACAGGGGGCAGCCCCAGCATTTT	TRBD1	TRBV19	TRBJ1-5	NA
CASGVGTNTNYGYTF	TGTGCCAGCGGGGTTGGGACAAACACTAACTATGGCTACACCTTC	NA	TRBV13	TRBJ1-2	few
CASSQVATGATGYTF	TGCGCCAGCAGCCAAGTCGCGACAGGGGCGACTGGCTACACCTTC	TRBD1	TRBV4-3	TRBJ1-2	NA
CASSQDTGQGSYNSPLHF	TGTGCCAGCAGCCAGGACACAGGGCAGGGGTCCTATAATTCACCCCTCCACTTT	NA	TRBV4-2	TRBJ1-6	many
CASSLASGGTYEQYF	TGCGCCAGCAGCTTGGCCAGCGGGGGCACCTACGAGCAGTACTTC	TRBD2	TRBV5-1	TRBJ2-7	NA
CASSAGAKLSYNEQFF	TGTGCCAGCAGCGCGGGGGCAAAGCTCTCCTACAATGAGCAGTTCTTC	NA	TRBV5-4	TRBJ2-1	NA
CASSIGSGRGNGELFF	TGTGCCAGCAGCATTGGTAGCGGGAGAGGGAACGGGGAGCTGTTTTTT	TRBD2	TRBV9	TRBJ2-2	NA
CASSQLYGYTF	TGTGCCAGCAGTCAACTCTATGGCTACACCTTC	NA	TRBV28	TRBJ1-2	NA
CASSVHGGEAFF	TGTGCCAGCAGCGTACACGGAGGAGAAGCTTTCTTT	NA	TRBV9	TRBJ1-1	NA
CATLLRQGEQPQHF	TGTGCCACCCTACTCCGGCAGGGTGAGCAGCCCCAGCATTTT	NA	TRBV28	TRBJ1-5	NA
CASSHGTSGGQETQYF	TGTGCCAGCAGCCACGGGACTAGCGGGGGGCAAGAGACCCAGTACTTC	TRBD2	TRBV11-2	TRBJ2-5	once
CASSRTGASYEQYF	TGTGCCAGCAGCCGGACAGGGGCGTCCTACGAGCAGTACTTC	TRBD1	TRBV7-2	TRBJ2-7	few
CASSPGRGRGEQYF	TGTGCCAGCAGCCCCGGGAGGGGACGGGGCGAGCAGTACTTC	TRBD2	TRBV11-2	TRBJ2-7	few
CASSRDSYGYTF	TGCGCCAGCAGCCGCGACAGCTATGGCTACACCTTC	NA	TRBV5-1	TRBJ1-2	NA
CASSLASGSTQTQYF	TGTGCCAGCAGCTTAGCTAGCGGGAGCACGCAGACCCAGTACTTC	TRBD2	TRBV5-4	TRBJ2-5	once
CASSPRTSGSGPIEQFF	TGTGCCAGCAGCCCGCGGACTAGCGGGAGTGGCCCGATTGAGCAGTTCTTC	TRBD2	TRBV7-8	TRBJ2-1	NA
CASSQIFNEKLFF	TGTGCCAGCAGTCAGATCTTTAATGAAAAACTGTTTTTT	NA	TRBV28	TRBJ1-4	NA
CSASTGEGYTF	TGCAGTGCTTCCACAGGGGAAGGCTACACCTTC	TRBD1	TRBV20-1	TRBJ1-2	NA
CASSQDRSGGYTF	TGTGCCAGCAGCCAAGACAGGTCGGGAGGCTACACCTTC	NA	TRBV27	TRBJ1-2	few